The text below deals with one T cell receptor beta chain. This clone occurred once. Its antigen is still unknown. Per-base qualities were not stored, and no clone one base away is much larger. This record belongs to a study of shared clonotypes between healthy human individuals (dated by TCRdb to 2020 to 2021). Regarding the research as a whole: Two women and a few men aged 18 to 49 years were included in the cohort. For each donor, CD4 naive and CD4 memory were each given three plates, CD8 naive was given two plates, and CD8 memory was given one plate. Blood TCR repertoires of five healthy adults were deeply sequenced to estimate repertoire size and the extent of clonotype sharing between individuals. Libraries were prepared and TCR repertoires were sequenced by different laboratories using diverse techniques, in order to increase sequencing depth and limit assay-specific biases. Between about 0.85 and 9.5 billion PBMCs per donor were obtained by leukapheresis. General study outcomes and caveats: Pairwise subsampling indicated that sequencing depth was expected to affect the degree of clonotype sharing among donors. About 5% of naive CD4, 3% to 3.5% of naive CD8, around 2.3% of memory CD4, and roughly 0.4% of memory CD8 clonotypes were shared across several donors. Incomplete sequencing was indicated by rarefaction of sorted-subset datasets, despite the large sequencing depth. Naive subsets generally had larger estimated clonotype richness than memory subsets. Compared with non-shared clonotypes, the clonotypes found in all four sorted-subset donors had higher generation probabilities. Because the study included only a small number of donors, the genetic and exposure-history diversity represented was limited. Only blood was sampled, and tissue TCR repertoires likely differ from those in blood.

Looking up the germline V gene yields CDR1 SGHNT and CDR2 YENEEA. V drops 1 base and J drops 4 bases, leaving 11 bases in between. From the cysteine through the phenylalanine, the CDR3 covers 14 amino acids. The only DNA kept is the CDR3, 42 bases in frame from the first base. TCR CDR3 regions were amplified from genomic DNA by multiplex PCR using the deep immunoSEQ assay. For each cell subset, the extracted genomic DNA was distributed evenly across all wells of several immunoSEQ 96-well plates, and each plate served as one replicate. For sorted subsets, approximately 0.2 ug of genomic DNA, equivalent to 25,000 to 30,000 T cell genomes, went into each replicate PCR. Purified libraries were quantified with a Qubit 3.0 fluorometer, sized on a Bioanalyzer 2100, and re-quantified with the KAPA Library Quantification kit. Each immunoSEQ 96-well plate was sequenced on its own single-read 150-cycle Illumina NextSeq 550 flow cell. The study's own analysis went as follows. Because the immunoSEQ output included only junctional sequences and no quality scores, the filtering could not be the same as the filtering used for full-length reads. To assign V/J genes and CDR3, sequences were annotated against IMGT germline references using PyIR, a Python wrapper for IgBLAST v1.9. Reads were removed for weak V/J assignments (E-value above 1e-6), missing CDR3, stop codons, out-of-frame junctions, or ambiguous translated residues. V3J clonotypes were defined as sequences sharing an identical inferred V gene, J gene, and CDR3 amino acid sequence. To compute the percentage overlap between repertoires, the number of shared unique clonotypes was divided by the size of the smaller repertoire. Richness of each repertoire was evaluated using RTK rarefaction, the Chao1 estimator, and Recon v2.1 estimates of unobserved clonotypes. Generation probabilities for all TCRbeta clonotypes obtained by the gDNA method from a handful of donors were computed using OLGA. Entries here come from immuneACCESS through TCRdb and include only in-frame sequences with V and J called. Some clones fail to appear in such tables; in the studies checked, an unresolved V gene covers under half of the shortfall, and the cause of the remainder is unknown. V and J calls and clone size come straight from that table; D and trimming were deduced from the DNA. The sample table lists around 2.5 million clones, 90% to 95% of them with a count of one. Roughly 0.39% of the sample belongs to the ten largest clones.

The donors were healthy, HIV-negative adults who had no recently reported acute infections or vaccinations. All donors were Caucasian adults living in Nashville, Tennessee, USA. Magnetic negative selection was used to enrich CD4+ T cells, after which naive cells were positively selected on CD45RA and the negative fraction became the memory subset. Blood was collected by leukapheresis, and PBMCs were isolated by Ficoll-Histopaque density gradient centrifugation and then cryopreserved in liquid nitrogen vapor phase. Analytical flow cytometry was used to check the purity and quantity of each magnetically sorted T cell population. Genomic DNA was isolated from each sorted fraction and quantified by UV absorbance on a Nanodrop 2000c.

The rearrangement joined TRBV11-3 to TRBJ2-7, and TRBD2 may be the D gene, going by 6 matching bases. Sequencing was performed on naive CD4+ T cells from PBMCs. The label giving this sample's cell subset or site can be read as: CD45RA+ positively selected. The clonotype comes from a man younger than 35 in good health. Some clones in this sample may be carry-over from other donors' samples. The CDR3 here reads CASSLGGDQYEQYF. The DNA sequence is given as TGTGCCAGCAGCTTAGGGGGGGATCAGTACGAGCAGTACTTC.